The 26 T cell receptor beta chains below all came from one sample that was sequenced in a study of identical twins. MiXCR was run by TCRdb on the 5' RACE reads, yielding one entry per CDR3 protein. The data hold approximately 470,000 distinct CDR3 sequences, with about 14% observed a single time. This sample also belongs to another study, concerning yellow fever vaccine responses in identical twins.

Sequenced: CD4+ T cells sorted from blood. These receptors were collected from a woman aged 18-30 years in good health.

V usage is TRBV14 and J usage is TRBJ2-5; weak D call: TRBD1 (5 bases). Germline assignment: CDR1 SGHDN and CDR2 FVKESK. Trimming removed 3 bases at V and 5 bases at J, with 13 bases between. This CDR3 is 14 amino acids long. Here the CDR3 DNA reads TGTGCCAGCAGCCAGCCCAGGGCGTGGGAGACCCAGTACTTC. Its protein is CASSQPRAWETQYF.

This clonotype was detected ten times or more. V usage is TRBV12-3 or TRBV12-4 and J usage is TRBJ1-5; D possibly corresponds to TRBD1 (6 bases). Trimming removed 1 base at V and 1 base at J, with 14 bases between. The CDR3 consists of 17 residues. The CDR3 reads CASSLVPRTVSNQPQHF. CDR3 DNA sequence: TGTGCCAGCAGTTTAGTGCCCCGGACAGTGAGCAATCAGCCCCAGCATTTT.

At least ten counts were recorded for this clonotype. The chain uses TRBV3-1 and TRBJ2-3, with unresolved D. CDR1 and CDR2 (germline): LGHDT, YNNKEL (reference sequence). The CDR3 runs 14 residues. V lost 0 bases and J lost 1, with 5 bases in between. The CDR3 loop reads CASSQDGRTDTQYF. The CDR3 bases are TGTGCCAGCAGCCAAGATGGGCGCACAGATACGCAGTATTTT.

The chain uses TRBV14 and TRBJ2-1; D remains ambiguous. CDR1 SGHDN and CDR2 FVKESK come from the germline V gene. The ends were cut back, 0 bases at V and 5 bases at J, with 8 bases in the middle. This CDR3 contains 14 residues. The CDR3 reads CASSQDRLDNEQFF. Written as DNA, the CDR3 is TGTGCCAGCAGCCAAGATCGCCTGGACAATGAGCAGTTCTTC.

J is TRBJ2-3 and V is TRBV7-6; the match to TRBD2 covers 10 bases. Germline loops: CDR1 SGHVS, CDR2 FNYEAQ. V lost 1 base to trimming and J lost 3 bases; unmatched junction nucleotides: 7. The CDR3 totals 17 residues. In nucleotides, the CDR3 is TGTGCCAGCAGCTTAGGGGCTAGCGGGAGCCAAACAGATACGCAGTATTTT. As protein: CASSLGASGSQTDTQYF.

This clonotype was observed a handful of times. The chain recombines TRBV6-2 or TRBV6-3 with TRBJ1-1, with TRBD1 matching 7 bases. V gave up 5 bases and J gave up 8 bases; unmatched junction bases: 11. In germline, CDR1 is MNHEY, CDR2 SVGEGT. The CDR3 is made up of 14 amino acids. CDR3 nucleotide sequence: TGTGCCAGCAGTCGGCAGGGACAGATCAAGGAAGCTTTCTTT. It specifies CASSRQGQIKEAFF.

This clonotype has a handful of counts. The rearrangement joins TRBV19 to TRBJ2-7; 9 bases match TRBD2. Trimming removed 4 bases from V and 0 bases from J; junction bases left unmatched: 4. Germline CDR1 reads LNHDA; CDR2 reads SQIVND (reference sequence). The CDR3 contains 15 residues. The CDR3 reads CASSTPSGNSYEQYF. The DNA of the CDR3 is TGTGCCAGTAGTACACCTAGCGGGAACTCCTACGAGCAGTACTTC.

This clonotype was recorded a few times. V is TRBV20-1 and J is TRBJ2-7; 9 nucleotides agree with TRBD1. CDR3 size: 14 residues. The junction had 8 bases not matched to a gene; V was cut back by 6 bases and J by 2 bases. Looked up from germline, CDR1 is DFQATT and CDR2 is SNEGSKA (reference sequence). Here the CDR3 DNA reads TGCAGTGCGCCCGGACAGGGGAATCCCTACGAGCAGTACTTC. Its translation is CSAPGQGNPYEQYF.

This clonotype was observed many times. V is TRBV4-2 and J is TRBJ2-7; D may be TRBD1 (5 bases). CDR1 and CDR2 (germline): LGHNA, YNFKEQ. The CDR3 is 16 residues long. Trimming shortened V by 0 bases and J by 2 bases, and 14 bases separated the two germline ends. CDR3 sequence (DNA): TGTGCCAGCAGCCAAGATCGACAGAAGAATACCTACGAGCAGTACTTC. Translating gives CASSQDRQKNTYEQYF.

The genes are TRBV7-2 and TRBJ2-7; 8 bases align to TRBD1. The CDR3 runs to 15 residues. V shed 1 base, J shed 7 bases, and the junction held 9 bases outside the gene matches. CDR1 SGHTA and CDR2 FQGNSA come from the germline V gene. CDR3 region: CASSLESRGRSEQYF. CDR3 DNA: TGTGCCAGCAGCTTAGAGTCCAGGGGGCGATCTGAGCAGTACTTC.

Only a few counts were recorded for this clonotype. The V gene is TRBV7-2, the J gene TRBJ2-6, with a possible D match to TRBD2 (5 bases). This CDR3 is 17 amino acids long. Germline V CDR1 and CDR2: SGHTA, FQGNSA. V dropped 4 bases and J dropped 1 base, with 14 bases sitting between them. The CDR3 DNA sequence: TGTGCCAGCAGCTCGAGACCCGGGATTTCTGGGGCCAACGTCCTGACTTTC. Translated: CASSSRPGISGANVLTF.

J is TRBJ2-1 and V is TRBV18; perhaps TRBD1 as D (6 bases). V was trimmed by 4 bases and J by 5 bases, leaving 9 bases between them. From germline, CDR1 is KGHSH and CDR2 LQKENI. The CDR3 has 13 amino acids. CDR3 nucleotides: TGTGCCAGCTCACGGGGGCTGGACAATGAGCAGTTCTTC. This gives the protein CASSRGLDNEQFF. The complete variable domain, with remaining parts taken from reference TRBV18 and TRBJ2-1, reads NAGVMQNPRHLVRRRGQEARLRCSPMKGHSHVYWYRQLPEEGLKFMVYLQKENIIDESGMPKERFSAEFPKEGPSILRIQQVVRGDSAAYFCASSRGLDNEQFFGPGTRLTVL.

This clonotype has more than one count but fewer than ten. V is TRBV4-2 and J is TRBJ2-1, with a weak D call TRBD2 (5 bases). The V end lost 5 bases, the J end lost 12 bases, and 20 bases lay between the germline ends. Germline V gene data show CDR1 as LGHNA and CDR2 as YNFKEQ. The CDR3 runs to 14 residues. The CDR3 spells CASSVNRGPTTQFF. In nucleotides, the CDR3 is TGTGCCAGCAGCGTCAATCGGGGTCCGACAACGCAGTTCTTC.

The table lists this clonotype with many counts. The genes are TRBV6-5 and TRBJ2-2; D is unclear. Trimming left V 1 base short and J 2 bases short, with 11 bases between. Germline CDR1 and CDR2: MNHEY and SVGAGI. This CDR3 is 16 amino acids long. CDR3 sequence reads: CASSYFGRSNTGELFF. DNA for the CDR3: TGTGCCAGCAGTTACTTCGGACGTTCTAACACCGGGGAGCTGTTTTTT.

This clonotype was detected ten times or more. The genes are TRBV4-2 and TRBJ1-2; D is unclear. The CDR3 totals 13 residues. The germline CDR1 and CDR2 sequences are LGHNA and YNFKEQ. Trimming stripped 1 base from V and 7 bases from J, with 10 bases between. The CDR3 DNA sequence: TGTGCCAGCAGCCAAGGGCAGTTCGGTGGCTACACCTTC. Translating it yields CASSQGQFGGYTF.

This clonotype was seen ten or more times. J is TRBJ2-5 and V is TRBV5-1; D gene ambiguous. The CDR3 extends over 13 amino acids. Looked up from germline, CDR1 is SGHRS and CDR2 is YFSETQ. V was cut by 1 base and J by 2 bases, with 6 bases left in between. The CDR3 is CASSLSNQETQYF. The CDR3 coding sequence is TGCGCCAGCAGCTTGTCCAATCAAGAGACCCAGTACTTC.

The chain carries TRBV4-3 and TRBJ2-7, with D maybe TRBD2 (5 bases). CDR3 length: 17 amino acids. Per the germline V gene, CDR1 is LGHNA and CDR2 is YSLEER. V dropped 0 bases and J dropped 2 bases, with 17 bases sitting between them. The DNA for the CDR3 is TGCGCCAGCAGCCAAGAGTTATCGGGGTTATTGCCCTACGAGCAGTACTTC. Translated, it gives CASSQELSGLLPYEQYF.

The chain couples TRBV6-4 to TRBJ2-5; 7 bases fit TRBD2. The trim removed 0 bases at V and 3 bases at J, leaving 19 bases unmatched. The CDR3 runs 20 residues. In germline, CDR1 is MRHNA, CDR2 SNTAGT. DNA of the CDR3: TGTGCCAGCAGTGACTCCCCCGCGAGCGGGGTGGGTCTGAATGAAGAGACCCAGTACTTC. This encodes CASSDSPASGVGLNEETQYF.

The V and J genes are TRBV9 and TRBJ2-5, with 8 bases that match TRBD1. The germline gives CDR1 SGDLS, CDR2 YYNGEE. CDR3 size: 15 residues. The V segment lost 3 bases and the J segment 5 bases; nucleotides outside the gene matches: 9. CDR3 sequence (DNA): TGTGCCAGCAGCGCCTGGACAGGGATAGGGGAGACCCAGTACTTC. The encoded protein is CASSAWTGIGETQYF.

In its sample, this clonotype was seen a few times. The rearrangement joins TRBV7-8 to TRBJ2-7; no clear D gene. Trimming took off 1 base at V and 2 bases at J, with 6 bases between the two ends. CDR3 length: 13 amino acids. CDR1 and CDR2 from the germline V gene are SGHVS and FQNEAQ. CDR3 loop: CASSLGDPYEQYF. The CDR3 bases are TGTGCCAGCAGCTTAGGGGATCCCTACGAGCAGTACTTC.

The chain recombines TRBV20-1 with TRBJ1-2; D may be TRBD1 (5 bases). V was shortened by 5 bases and J by 0 bases, with 10 bases between the two germline ends. The CDR3 covers 13 residues. The germline CDR1 and CDR2 sequences are DFQATT and SNEGSKA (reference sequence). CDR3 protein: CSAAGLTNYGYTF. CDR3 nucleotide sequence: TGCAGTGCTGCAGGGCTTACTAACTATGGCTACACCTTC.

The chain recombines TRBV5-1 with TRBJ2-5, with D possibly matching TRBD2 (5 bases). Germline CDR1 and CDR2: SGHRS and YFSETQ. CDR3 length equals 15 residues. Trimming stripped 0 bases from V and 4 bases from J, with 13 bases between. The CDR3 spells CASSLAGTRGETQYF. CDR3 DNA: TGCGCCAGCAGCTTGGCCGGCACTAGAGGAGAGACCCAGTACTTC.

This clonotype was detected only a few times. The rearrangement uses TRBV11-2 and TRBJ2-3; the match to TRBD1 covers 12 bases. The CDR3 has 15 amino acids. Per germline, CDR1 SGHAT and CDR2 FQNNGV. V lost 6 bases, J lost 5 bases, and 6 bases stayed unmatched. The CDR3 sequence is CASSSGTGGRDTQYF. DNA of the CDR3: TGTGCCAGCAGTTCCGGGACAGGGGGCCGAGATACGCAGTATTTT.

This clonotype was detected ten times or more. The chain has TRBV5-1 and TRBJ2-1, with 7 bases that match TRBD2. Germline loops: CDR1 SGHRS, CDR2 YFSETQ. The V and J ends lost 5 bases and 0 bases, in that order; junction bases with no gene match: 8. The CDR3 consists of 16 residues. The CDR3 DNA is TGCGCCAGCAGATATCTAGCGGCAAGCTCCTACAATGAGCAGTTCTTC. Its protein product is CASRYLAASSYNEQFF. The full variable domain, with the rest looked up from reference TRBV5-1 and TRBJ2-1, is KAGVTQTPRYLIKTRGQQVTLSCSPISGHRSVSWYQQTPGQGLQFLFEYFSETQRNKGNFPGRFSGRQFSNSRSEMNVSTLELGDSALYLCASRYLAASSYNEQFFGPGTRLTVL.

The genes are TRBV29-1 and TRBJ2-5; TRBD2 matches at 8 bases. Per germline, CDR1 SQVTM and CDR2 ANQGSEA. The CDR3 extends over 15 amino acids. J gave up 5 bases and V 6 bases, and 14 bases lay outside the gene matches. CDR3 loop: CSVVSGTRMDETQYF. The DNA of the CDR3 is TGCAGCGTCGTCTCCGGGACTAGGATGGATGAGACCCAGTACTTC. Full variable domain (outside the CDR3, taken from reference TRBV29-1 and TRBJ2-5): SAVISQKPSRDICQRGTSLTIQCQVDSQVTMMFWYRQQPGQSLTLIATANQGSEATYESGFVIDKFPISRPNLTFSTLTVSNMSPEDSSIYLCSVVSGTRMDETQYFGPGTRLLVL.

This clonotype was detected only a few times. The chain uses TRBV7-6 and TRBJ2-5; TRBD1 aligns across 9 bases. With V trimmed by 0 bases and J by 5 bases, 7 bases remained unmatched. CDR3 length: 16 amino acids. CDR1 and CDR2 from the germline V gene are SGHVS and FNYEAQ. DNA for the CDR3: TGTGCCAGCAGCTTAGCGTCAGGGGGACAGGGTGAGACCCAGTACTTC. Its translation: CASSLASGGQGETQYF.